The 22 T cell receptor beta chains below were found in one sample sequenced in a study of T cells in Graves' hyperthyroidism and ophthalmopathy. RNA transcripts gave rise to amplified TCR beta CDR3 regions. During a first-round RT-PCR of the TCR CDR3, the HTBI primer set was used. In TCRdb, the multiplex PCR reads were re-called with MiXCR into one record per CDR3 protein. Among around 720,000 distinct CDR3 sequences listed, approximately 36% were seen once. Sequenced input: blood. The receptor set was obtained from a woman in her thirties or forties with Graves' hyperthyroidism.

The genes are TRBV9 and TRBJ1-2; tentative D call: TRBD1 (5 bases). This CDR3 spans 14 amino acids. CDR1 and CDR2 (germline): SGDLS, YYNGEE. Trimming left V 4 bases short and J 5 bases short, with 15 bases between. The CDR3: CASSLPGVGYGYTF. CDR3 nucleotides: TGTGCCAGCAGCTTACCGGGGGTCGGGTATGGCTACACCTTC.

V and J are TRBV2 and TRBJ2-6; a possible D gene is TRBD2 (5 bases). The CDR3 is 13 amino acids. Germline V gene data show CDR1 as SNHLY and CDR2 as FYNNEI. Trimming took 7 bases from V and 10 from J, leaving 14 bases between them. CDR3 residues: CASTLRGENVLTF. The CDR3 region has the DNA TGTGCCAGCACACTGCGTGGGGAGAACGTCCTGACTTTC.

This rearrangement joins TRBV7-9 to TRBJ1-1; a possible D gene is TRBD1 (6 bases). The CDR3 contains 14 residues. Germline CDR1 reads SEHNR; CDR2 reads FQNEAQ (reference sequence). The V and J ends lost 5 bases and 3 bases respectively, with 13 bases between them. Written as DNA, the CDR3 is TGTGCCAGCAGCCCAAACTACAGGGACACTGAAGCTTTCTTT. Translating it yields CASSPNYRDTEAFF.

The CDR3 reads CASSPAGGSGNTIYF. The DNA for the CDR3 is TGTGCCAGCAGTCCGGCCGGCGGTTCTGGAAACACCATATATTTT. V gene TRBV6-6 combines with J gene TRBJ1-3; D gene unclear. Trimming stripped 5 bases from V and 1 base from J, with 12 bases between. CDR1 is MNHNY, CDR2 SVGAGI, per germline (reference sequence). This CDR3 region has 15 residues.

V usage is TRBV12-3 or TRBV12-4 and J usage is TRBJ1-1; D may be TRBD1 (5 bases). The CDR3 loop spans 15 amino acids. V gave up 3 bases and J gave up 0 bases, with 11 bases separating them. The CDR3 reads CASSFVGGMNTEAFF. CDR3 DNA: TGTGCCAGCAGTTTTGTCGGGGGAATGAACACTGAAGCTTTCTTT.

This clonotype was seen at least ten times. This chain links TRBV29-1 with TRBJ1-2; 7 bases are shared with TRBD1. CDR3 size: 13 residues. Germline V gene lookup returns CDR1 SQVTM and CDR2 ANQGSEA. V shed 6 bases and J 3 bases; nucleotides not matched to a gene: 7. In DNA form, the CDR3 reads TGCAGCGTGCGGGCAGGGGGAGACTATGGCTACACCTTC. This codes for CSVRAGGDYGYTF.

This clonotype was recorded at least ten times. The CDR3 protein is CSVPDTAESGYTF. The CDR3 nucleotides read TGCAGTGTCCCAGATACAGCAGAAAGTGGCTACACCTTC. The chain uses TRBV20-1 and TRBJ1-2; D is undetermined. There are 13 residues in the CDR3. Germline CDR1 is DFQATT and CDR2 is SNEGSKA (reference sequence). V gave up 7 bases and J gave up 7 bases, with 19 bases separating them.

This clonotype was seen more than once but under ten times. The CDR3 coding sequence is TGTGCCAGCAGTTCGGGACGGCTAAGCTCCTACGAGCAGTACTTC. Translated, it gives CASSSGRLSSYEQYF. This chain links TRBV25-1 with TRBJ2-7; D may match TRBD1 or TRBD2 (5 bases each). Germline CDR1 and CDR2: MGHDK and SYGVNS. Trimming cost V 5 bases and J 0 bases, with 14 bases left between them. The CDR3 spans 15 residues.

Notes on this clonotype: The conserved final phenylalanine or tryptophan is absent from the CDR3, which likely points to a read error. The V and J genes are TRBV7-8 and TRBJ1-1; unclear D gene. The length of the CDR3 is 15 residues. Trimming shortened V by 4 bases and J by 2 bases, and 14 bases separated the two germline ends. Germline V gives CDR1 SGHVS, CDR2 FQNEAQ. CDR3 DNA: TGTGCCAGCAGCTCTCGGGGAAGGACTAACACTGAAGCTTTCCTT. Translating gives CASSSRGRTNTEAFL.

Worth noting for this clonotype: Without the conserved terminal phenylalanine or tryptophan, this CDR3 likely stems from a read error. The CDR3 spells CASSWQSSGANVLTL. DNA for the CDR3: TGTGCCAGCAGCTGGCAGAGCTCTGGGGCCAACGTCCTGACTCTC. The chain recombines TRBV5-4 with TRBJ2-6; D gene unclear. Germline CDR1 and CDR2: SGHNT and YYREEE (reference sequence). V dropped 3 bases and J dropped 0 bases, with 7 bases sitting between them. CDR3 length: 15 amino acids.

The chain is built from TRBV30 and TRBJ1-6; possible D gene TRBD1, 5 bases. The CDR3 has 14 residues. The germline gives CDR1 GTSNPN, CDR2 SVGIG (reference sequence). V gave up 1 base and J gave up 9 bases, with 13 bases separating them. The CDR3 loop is CAWSGRRGGSPLHF. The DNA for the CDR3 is TGTGCCTGGAGTGGGCGAAGGGGAGGTTCACCCCTCCACTTT.

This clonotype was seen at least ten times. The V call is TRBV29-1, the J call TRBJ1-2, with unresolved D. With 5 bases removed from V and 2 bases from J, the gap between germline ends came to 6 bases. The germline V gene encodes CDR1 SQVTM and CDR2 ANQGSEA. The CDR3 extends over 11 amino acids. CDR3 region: CSVHLNYGYTF. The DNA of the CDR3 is TGCAGCGTTCACCTCAACTATGGCTACACCTTC.

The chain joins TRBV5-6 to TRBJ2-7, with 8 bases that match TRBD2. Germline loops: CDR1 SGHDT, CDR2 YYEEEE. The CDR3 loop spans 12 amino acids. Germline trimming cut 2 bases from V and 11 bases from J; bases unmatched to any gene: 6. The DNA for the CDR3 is TGTGCCAGCAGCTTACTAAAGCGGGAGAAGTACTTC. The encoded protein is CASSLLKREKYF.

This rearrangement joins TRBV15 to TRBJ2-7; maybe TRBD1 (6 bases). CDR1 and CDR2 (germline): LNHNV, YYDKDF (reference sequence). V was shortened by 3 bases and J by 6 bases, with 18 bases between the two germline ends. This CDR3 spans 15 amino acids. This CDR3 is CATSRKDRLASEQYF. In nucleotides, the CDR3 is TGTGCCACCAGCAGGAAGGACAGATTAGCCTCCGAGCAGTACTTC.

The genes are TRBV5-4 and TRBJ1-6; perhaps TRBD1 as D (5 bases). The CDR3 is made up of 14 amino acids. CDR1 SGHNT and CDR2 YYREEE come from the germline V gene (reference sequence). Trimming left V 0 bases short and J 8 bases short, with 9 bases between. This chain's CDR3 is CASSLDLGDSPLHF. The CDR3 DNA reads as TGTGCCAGCAGCTTGGATTTAGGGGATTCACCCCTCCACTTT.

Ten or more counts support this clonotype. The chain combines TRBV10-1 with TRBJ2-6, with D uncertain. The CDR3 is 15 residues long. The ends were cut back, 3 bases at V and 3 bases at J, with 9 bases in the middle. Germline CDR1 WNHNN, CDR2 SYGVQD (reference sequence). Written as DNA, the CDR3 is TGCGCCAGCAGTGAATCGACCAGTGGGGCCAACGTCCTGACTTTC. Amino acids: CASSESTSGANVLTF.

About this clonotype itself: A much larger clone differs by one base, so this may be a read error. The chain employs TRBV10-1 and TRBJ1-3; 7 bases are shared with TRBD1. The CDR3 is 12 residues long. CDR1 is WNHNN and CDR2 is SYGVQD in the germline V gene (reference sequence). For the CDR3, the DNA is TGCGCCAGCATCCCAGGGGGAAACACCACATATTTT. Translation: CASIPGGNTTYF.

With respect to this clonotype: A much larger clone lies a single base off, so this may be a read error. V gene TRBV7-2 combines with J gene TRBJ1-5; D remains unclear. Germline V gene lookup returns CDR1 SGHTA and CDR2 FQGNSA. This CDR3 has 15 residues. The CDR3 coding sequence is TGTGCCGGCAGCTTAGCCCCAGGCGTTTATCAGCCCCAGCATTTT. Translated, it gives CAGSLAPGVYQPQHF.

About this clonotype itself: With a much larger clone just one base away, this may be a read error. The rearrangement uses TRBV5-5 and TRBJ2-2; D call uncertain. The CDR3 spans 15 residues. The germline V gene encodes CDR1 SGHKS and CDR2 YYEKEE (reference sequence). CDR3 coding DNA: TGTGCCGGCAGCTTGGCCCCGACGAACACCGGGGAGCTGTTTTTT. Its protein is CAGSLAPTNTGELFF.

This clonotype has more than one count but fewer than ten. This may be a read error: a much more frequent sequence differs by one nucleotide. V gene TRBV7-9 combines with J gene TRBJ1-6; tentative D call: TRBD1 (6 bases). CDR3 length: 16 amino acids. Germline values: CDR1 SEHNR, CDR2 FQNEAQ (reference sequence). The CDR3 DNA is TGTGCCAGCAGCCCGCGGACAGACAACTATAATTCACTCCTCCACTTT. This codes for CASSPRTDNYNSLLHF.

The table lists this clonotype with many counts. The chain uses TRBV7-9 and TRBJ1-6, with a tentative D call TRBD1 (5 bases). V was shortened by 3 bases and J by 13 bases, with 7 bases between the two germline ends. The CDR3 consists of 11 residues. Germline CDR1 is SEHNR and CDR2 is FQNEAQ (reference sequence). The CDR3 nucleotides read TGTGCCAGCAGCTTGGAGGGGCCCCTCCACTTT. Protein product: CASSLEGPLHF.

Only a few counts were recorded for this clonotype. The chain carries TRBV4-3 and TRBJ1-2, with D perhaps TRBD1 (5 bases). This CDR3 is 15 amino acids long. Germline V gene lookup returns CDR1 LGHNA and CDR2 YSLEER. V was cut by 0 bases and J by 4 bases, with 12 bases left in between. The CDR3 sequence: CASSQDPGTPYGYTF. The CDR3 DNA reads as TGCGCCAGCAGCCAAGATCCTGGGACCCCCTATGGCTACACCTTC.